A selection of T cell receptor beta chains follows, all from one sample in a study of blood T cell repertoires in COVID-19. Produced via immunoSEQ multiplex PCR; TCRdb's table is partial and in-frame only. This table has 25,000 to 30,000 clones, around 90% appearing once. Sequenced material: peripheral blood. These receptors were obtained from a human donor in a cohort sampled during active COVID-19. The CDR3 runs from the conserved cysteine through the conserved F or W. The D gene is left open where the match is weak. Size is omitted from some rows. Given values are once, few, many or a class for expanded clones.

clone_size	v_call	j_call	d_call	cdr3_nt	cdr3_aa
.	TRBV4-1	TRBJ2-2	TRBD2	TGCGCCAGCAGCCAAGATCCTCGGCTAGCGGGAGTTTTTATGAACACCGGGGAGCTGTTTTTT	CASSQDPRLAGVFMNTGELFF
.	TRBV5-6	TRBJ2-3	.	TGTGCCAGCAGCTTGGTCAGGGGCCAACTCCCAGATACGCAGTATTTT	CASSLVRGQLPDTQYF
.	TRBV5-1	TRBJ2-5	TRBD2	TGCGCCAGCAGCATATTAGCGGGAGAGGAGGAGACCCAGTACTTC	CASSILAGEEETQYF
.	TRBV27	TRBJ1-1	.	TGTGCCAGCAGTCCTTCGGGAGGTCGGGGTGACATGAACACTGAAGCTTTCTTT	CASSPSGGRGDMNTEAFF
.	TRBV6-5	TRBJ1-2	TRBD1	TGTGCCAGCAGAAGACAGGGGAGAGGCTATGGCTACACCTTC	CASRRQGRGYGYTF
once	TRBV2	TRBJ2-7	.	TGTGCCAGCAGCGAACAGGGTGGGGACATCGAGCAATACTTC	CASSEQGGDIEQYF
.	TRBV7-2	TRBJ2-1	.	TGTGCCAGCAGCTTCGGGGGTGGTGAGCAGTTCTTC	CASSFGGGEQFF
.	TRBV7-9	TRBJ2-1	TRBD2	TGTGCCAGCAGCTCTCGACTAGCGGGGGGGCCGGTCAATGAGCAGTTCTTC	CASSSRLAGGPVNEQFF
.	TRBV7-8	TRBJ1-2	.	TGTGCCAGCAGCTTAGCGGTTGATCCGGATGGCTACACCTTC	CASSLAVDPDGYTF
.	TRBV19	TRBJ1-2	.	TGTGCCAGTAGGCTAGACAGAGCTAACTATGGCTACACCTTC	CASRLDRANYGYTF
.	TRBV4-1	TRBJ1-2	.	TGCGCCAGCAGCCAGATTGGGGCGGTCTATGGCTACACCTTC	CASSQIGAVYGYTF
.	TRBV6-5	TRBJ1-2	TRBD1	TGTGCCAGCAGTCTTACAGGGGTGGTCTATGGCTACACCTTC	CASSLTGVVYGYTF
.	TRBV20-1	TRBJ1-1	.	TGCAGTGCTAGAGGAGGAACTGAAGCTTTCTTT	CSARGGTEAFF
.	TRBV7-3	TRBJ2-3	.	TGTGCCAGCGGAAGGGGGAGCACAGATACGCAGTATTTT	CASGRGSTDTQYF
.	TRBV3-1/TRBV3-2	TRBJ1-1	.	TGTGCCAGCAGCCAAGATTATCTCTCCACTGAAGCTTTCTTT	CASSQDYLSTEAFF
.	TRBV2	TRBJ1-5	.	TGTGCCAGCAGTCCCGTGCGGGGAGCCCAGCATTTT	CASSPVRGAQHF
once	TRBV29-1	TRBJ2-1	TRBD1	TGCAGCGTCCAGGGGGCCTCCTACAATGAGCAGTTCTTC	CSVQGASYNEQFF
.	TRBV27	TRBJ2-5	TRBD1	TGTGCCAGCAGTTTATCTTCGTTGGGGACAGGGAACTTCCAAGAGACCCAGTACTTC	CASSLSSLGTGNFQETQYF
once	TRBV29-1	TRBJ1-4	.	TGCAGCGGCCGGAGCCTGAATGAAAAACTGTTTTTT	CSGRSLNEKLFF
once	TRBV5-1	TRBJ1-4	.	TGCGCCAGCAGCTTGGCCGCGACAGGAAATGAAAAACTGTTTTTT	CASSLAATGNEKLFF
.	TRBV1	TRBJ2-3	.	TGCACCAGCAGCCATCCCCCCACCGACAGGGATTGTACCACACACACGGATACGCAGTATTTT	CTSSHPPTDRDCTTHTDTQYF
.	TRBV5-5	TRBJ1-5	.	TGTGCCAGCAGAATGGGAGTACAGGGAAATCAGCCCCAGCATTTT	CASRMGVQGNQPQHF
.	TRBV18	TRBJ2-1	.	TGTGCCAGCTCATCCCCAGGGACTCGTATTAACTATGAGCAGTTCTTC	CASSSPGTRINYEQFF
.	TRBV6-5	TRBJ1-1	.	TGTGCCAGCAGTTCCAGGGGTGTGAACACTGAAGCTTTCTTT	CASSSRGVNTEAFF
.	TRBV10-3	TRBJ2-4	TRBD2	TGTGCCATCAGTGAGCGGGGCGGGAGTGGAAACATTCAGTACTTC	CAISERGGSGNIQYF
once	TRBV5-1	TRBJ1-1	.	TGCGCCAGCAGTTTAACAGCGAACACTGAAGCTTTCTTT	CASSLTANTEAFF
few	TRBV6-5	TRBJ1-1	TRBD1	TGTGCCAGCAGAATACAGGGGGACACTGAAGCTTTCTTT	CASRIQGDTEAFF
.	TRBV5-1	TRBJ2-1	TRBD2	TGCGCCAGCAGCTTGAGCCCGGGGGGGTCCGATGAGCAGTTCTTC	CASSLSPGGSDEQFF
.	TRBV10-2	TRBJ2-7	TRBD2	TGCGCCAGCAGCGATCAGACTAGCGGGGGGCCCCATTACGAGCAGTACTTC	CASSDQTSGGPHYEQYF
.	TRBV15	TRBJ2-5	TRBD1	TGTGCCACCAGCAGGAGGGGGCGCCAAGAGACCCAGTACTTC	CATSRRGRQETQYF